These 8 T cell receptor beta chains were sequenced from one sample in a study of cytomegalovirus exposure and HLA in healthy donors (dated by TCRdb to 2016 to 2017). Library preparation was by the immunoSEQ multiplex PCR assay. For the multiplex PCR, a mixture combining 60 forward primers for TCR Vbeta segments and 13 reverse primers for TCR Jbeta segments was used. In its TCRdb copy, this immuneACCESS table keeps in-frame sequences only and misses some clones. Where compared with another copy, unresolved V genes explain less than half of these, and the others have no known cause. This sample is represented by about 130,000 clones; about 15% of them were singletons. The ten largest clones capture approximately 2.9% of the sample. The sample taken for sequencing was PBMCs. These receptors were obtained from a female donor in good health and CMV-seropositive.

This clone was seen more than once but under ten times. The genes are TRBV2 and TRBJ1-1; D uncertain. Trimming took 6 bases from V and 11 from J, leaving 19 bases between them. Germline CDR1 and CDR2: SNHLY and FYNNEI. The CDR3 totals 13 residues. The CDR3 here is CASSAGMTLNAFF. CDR3 bases: TGTGCCAGCAGCGCAGGAATGACACTGAATGCTTTCTTT.

V is TRBV28 and J is TRBJ2-7; D not resolved. Trimming left V 5 bases short and J 0 bases short, with 11 bases between. The germline CDR1 and CDR2 sequences are MDHEN and SYDVKM. This CDR3 contains 14 residues. The CDR3 DNA reads as TGTGCCAGCAGTCTTTATCTTCGCTCCTACGAGCAGTACTTC. This sequence encodes CASSLYLRSYEQYF. Together with reference TRBV28 and TRBJ2-7, the CDR3 gives the full variable domain: DVKVTQSSRYLVKRTGEKVFLECVQDMDHENMFWYRQDPGLGLRLIYFSYDVKMKEKGDIPEGYSVSREKKERFSLILESASTNQTSMYLCASSLYLRSYEQYFGPGTRLTVT.

The sample holds a few counts of this clone. This chain links TRBV6-9 with TRBJ2-7; 7 positions agree with TRBD1. Germline V gene data show CDR1 as MNHGY and CDR2 as SVAAGI. The CDR3 is made up of 18 amino acids. Trimming at V came to 1 base and at J to 0 bases, leaving 12 bases not matched to a gene. In DNA, the CDR3 is TGTGCCAGCAGTTATTTGGGCAGGGGGACATTATGCTCCTACGAGCAGTACTTC. Translating it yields CASSYLGRGTLCSYEQYF.

The table lists this clone with a few counts. The CDR3 spells CASSAGTGGIQPQHF. CDR3 DNA: TGTGCCAGCAGCGCCGGGACAGGGGGAATTCAGCCCCAGCATTTT. This chain connects TRBV9 to TRBJ1-5, with 11 bases lining up with TRBD1. V shed 3 bases and J 6 bases; nucleotides not matched to a gene: 5. From germline, CDR1 is SGDLS and CDR2 YYNGEE. This CDR3 is 15 amino acids long.

This clone was seen a few times. The chain combines TRBV30 with TRBJ1-5; D ambiguous. CDR3 size: 17 residues. Trimming removed 0 bases from V and 0 bases from J, with 15 bases in between. Germline V CDR1 and CDR2: GTSNPN, SVGIG (reference sequence). CDR3 residues: CAWSVAQSEHSNQPQHF. CDR3 sequence (DNA): TGTGCCTGGAGTGTGGCGCAGAGCGAACATAGCAATCAGCCCCAGCATTTT.

The chain links TRBV27 to TRBJ2-3; D gene uncertain. Germline values: CDR1 MNHEY, CDR2 SMNVEV (reference sequence). This CDR3 has 16 amino acids. V gave up 1 base and J gave up 0 bases, with 11 bases separating them. The chain's CDR3 is CASSLFSLTSTDTQYF. CDR3 nucleotides: TGTGCCAGCAGTTTATTTAGCCTGACTAGCACAGATACGCAGTATTTT.

This clone turned up a few times. The chain is built from TRBV4-1 and TRBJ1-6; possibly TRBD1 for D (5 bases). With 3 bases removed from V and 7 bases from J, the gap between germline ends came to 13 bases. This CDR3 is 15 amino acids long. In germline, CDR1 is MGHRA, CDR2 YSYEKL. The CDR3 region is CASSHRETENSPLHF. The CDR3 DNA reads as TGCGCCAGCAGCCACCGCGAGACAGAGAATTCACCCCTCCACTTT.

This clone was seen a few times. The chain couples TRBV6-5 to TRBJ1-6; 7 positions agree with TRBD1. Germline trimming cut 5 bases from V and 13 bases from J; bases unmatched to any gene: 11. Per the germline V gene, CDR1 is MNHEY and CDR2 is SVGAGI. The CDR3 sequence is 14 residues long. DNA of the CDR3: TGTGCCAGCAGTGACGACAGGGTTGGTGGCCCCCTCCACTTT. This gives the protein CASSDDRVGGPLHF.